Following are 10 T cell receptor beta chains from one sample sequenced in a study of blood T cell repertoires in COVID-19 (dated by TCRdb to the early 2020s). The library was made by the immunoSEQ multiplex PCR assay. Imported from immuneACCESS, the table was reduced by TCRdb to in-frame sequences with V and J called. These copies leave out some clones; in studies compared against another copy, an unresolved V gene accounts for under half, and the cause of the remainder is not known. Here the sample has approximately 170,000 clones; around nine tenths occur a single time. The ten most abundant clones make up approximately 3.5% of the sample. The sample taken for sequencing was peripheral blood. The receptors originated from a man aged 65 to 85 with acute or convalescent COVID-19.

The gene calls are TRBV12-5 and TRBJ2-2; 7 positions match TRBD1. The CDR3 consists of 13 residues. Trimming cost V 3 bases and J 6 bases; bases outside gene matches: 1. Germline assignment: CDR1 LGHNT and CDR2 FRNRAP. DNA for the CDR3: TGTGCTAGTGGTTTCACAGGGGCCGGGGAGCTGTTTTTT. Translating it yields CASGFTGAGELFF.

The rearrangement uses TRBV7-2 and TRBJ2-1; D may be TRBD2 (5 bases). CDR1 is SGHTA, CDR2 FQGNSA, per germline. The CDR3 totals 13 residues. V was cut by 1 base and J by 9 bases, with 10 bases left in between. The CDR3 sequence: CASSLVVGSEQFF. The CDR3 nucleotides read TGTGCCAGCAGCTTAGTAGTTGGGAGTGAGCAGTTCTTC.

The V gene is TRBV3-1 (or the pseudogene TRBV3-2), the J gene TRBJ1-6; a weak D match, TRBD1 (6 bases). From germline, CDR1 is LGHDT and CDR2 YNNKEL (reference sequence). This CDR3 is built from 15 residues. The ends were cut back, 4 bases at V and 7 bases at J, with 14 bases in the middle. The CDR3 protein is CASSLRDNRNSPLHF. DNA of the CDR3: TGTGCCAGCAGCCTACGGGACAACCGGAATTCACCCCTCCACTTT.

In its sample, this clone was seen once. The chain carries TRBV4-3 and TRBJ1-6; maybe TRBD1 (6 bases). Trimming pared 2 bases from V and 9 bases from J, leaving 14 bases between. The germline V gene encodes CDR1 LGHNA and CDR2 YSLEER. The CDR3 spans 15 residues. Here the CDR3 DNA reads TGCGCCAGCAGCCAAACTAGGGGGTTTGGTTCACCCCTCCACTTT. Its translation is CASSQTRGFGSPLHF.

This chain uses TRBV5-1 with TRBJ2-1; TRBD2 agrees at 11 bases. Germline CDR1 SGHRS, CDR2 YFSETQ. V gave up 5 bases and J gave up 8 bases; unmatched junction bases: 9. There are 15 residues in the CDR3. Here the CDR3 reads CASRPRLAGYDEQFF. The CDR3 coding sequence is TGCGCCAGCAGACCTCGACTAGCGGGATATGATGAGCAGTTCTTC.

This chain connects TRBV20-1 to TRBJ1-1, with TRBD1 identical over 10 bases. Unmatched junction bases numbered 13, after V lost 3 bases and J lost 3 bases. The CDR3 is 17 amino acids. The germline V gene encodes CDR1 DFQATT and CDR2 SNEGSKA (reference sequence). CDR3 bases: TGCAGTGCTAGTCGGACAGGGGGAAGGAGGACGGACACTGAAGCTTTCTTT. It specifies CSASRTGGRRTDTEAFF.

The rearrangement links TRBV7-8 to TRBJ1-1, with D perhaps matching TRBD1 (5 bases). Germline V gene data show CDR1 as SGHVS and CDR2 as FQNEAQ. The CDR3 covers 14 residues. V lost 5 bases and J lost 3, with 13 bases in between. The CDR3 DNA reads as TGTGCCAGCAGCCTCGCGCGACAGTACACTGAAGCTTTCTTT. Translation: CASSLARQYTEAFF.

The CDR3 DNA follows: TGTGCCAGCAAGTCGGGGACAGCTAATGAAAAACTGTTTTTT. Translating gives CASKSGTANEKLFF. The chain has TRBV2 and TRBJ1-4; 7 bases agree with TRBD1. V lost 7 bases, J lost 3 bases, and 5 bases stayed unmatched. Germline loops: CDR1 SNHLY, CDR2 FYNNEI. The CDR3 loop spans 14 amino acids.

V usage is TRBV5-6 and J usage is TRBJ2-6; a weak D match, TRBD2 (5 bases). The germline V gene has CDR1 SGHDT and CDR2 YYEEEE. The CDR3 totals 16 residues. V shed 2 bases and J shed 4 bases, with 13 bases lying between them. CDR3 bases: TGTGCCAGCAGCTTTTATTCCGGCGGGGGGGCCAACGTCCTGACTTTC. Translation: CASSFYSGGGANVLTF.

In DNA, the CDR3 is TGTGCCAGCAGTTCCCCGACTGAATACGAGCAGTACTTC. Its protein is CASSSPTEYEQYF. This chain uses TRBV12-3 or TRBV12-4 with TRBJ2-7; D remains unclear. The CDR3 sequence is 13 residues long. Trimming cost V 4 bases and J 4 bases, with 11 bases left between them.